This T cell receptor (beta chain) was captured by sequencing in a study of blood T cell repertoires in COVID-19. Libraries were prepared by immunoSEQ multiplex PCR; TCRdb keeps only in-frame clonotypes and omits some of them. The sample holds 150,000 to 200,000 clones, over 80% seen once. The germline V gene encodes CDR1 KGHDR and CDR2 SFDVKD. CDR3 length: 18 residues. V lost 6 bases and J lost 3; bases outside the gene matches: 15. Sequencing was carried out using peripheral blood. The TCR sequence derives from a woman in her seventies with acute or convalescent COVID-19. The rearrangement uses TRBV24-1 and TRBJ2-2; TRBD2 matches 7 bases. DNA of the CDR3: TGTGCCACCAGTCGTGTCCCCCGCCGGGGAGGGGACACCGGGGAGCTGTTTTTT. This codes for CATSRVPRRGGDTGELFF.